This T cell receptor (beta chain) was retrieved from a study of blood T cell repertoires in COVID-19. The CDR3 has 17 residues. The V gene's germline CDR1 is SGHVS and CDR2 FNYEAQ. V shed 0 bases and J shed 2 bases, with 15 bases lying between them. This table comes from immunoSEQ multiplex PCR, and its TCRdb copy is limited to in-frame clones, with some not included. The sample has a few hundred thousand clones, about four fifths seen once. This chain uses TRBV7-6 with TRBJ2-3; D ambiguous. The sequence was obtained from a woman aged 45-65 years who had recovered from COVID-19. Sequencing was carried out using PBMCs or T cells enriched from blood (not recorded which). The CDR3: CASSLATGPLNTDTQYF. In DNA form, the CDR3 reads TGTGCCAGCAGCTTAGCGACGGGTCCCCTAAACACAGATACGCAGTATTTT.